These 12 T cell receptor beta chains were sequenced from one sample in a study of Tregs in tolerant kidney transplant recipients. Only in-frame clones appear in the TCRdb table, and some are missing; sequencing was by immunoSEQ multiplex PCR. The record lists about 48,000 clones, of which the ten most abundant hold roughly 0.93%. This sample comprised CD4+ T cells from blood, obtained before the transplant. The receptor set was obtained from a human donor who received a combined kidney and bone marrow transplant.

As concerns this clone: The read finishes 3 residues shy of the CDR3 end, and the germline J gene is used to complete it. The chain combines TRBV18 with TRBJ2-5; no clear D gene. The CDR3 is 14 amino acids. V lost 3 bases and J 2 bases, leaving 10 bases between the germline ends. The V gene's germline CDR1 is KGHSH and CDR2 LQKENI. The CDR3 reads CASSPGPTQETQYF. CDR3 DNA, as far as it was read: TGTGCCAGCTCACCTGGGCCAACACAAGAGACC.

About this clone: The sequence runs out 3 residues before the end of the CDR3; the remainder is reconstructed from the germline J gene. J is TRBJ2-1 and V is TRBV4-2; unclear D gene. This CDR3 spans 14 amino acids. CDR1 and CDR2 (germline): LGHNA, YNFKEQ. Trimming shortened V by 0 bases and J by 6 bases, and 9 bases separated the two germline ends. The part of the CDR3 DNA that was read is TGTGCCAGCAGCCAAGAAGGAAAGGGCAATGAG. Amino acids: CASSQEGKGNE. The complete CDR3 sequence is CASSQEGKGNEQFF.

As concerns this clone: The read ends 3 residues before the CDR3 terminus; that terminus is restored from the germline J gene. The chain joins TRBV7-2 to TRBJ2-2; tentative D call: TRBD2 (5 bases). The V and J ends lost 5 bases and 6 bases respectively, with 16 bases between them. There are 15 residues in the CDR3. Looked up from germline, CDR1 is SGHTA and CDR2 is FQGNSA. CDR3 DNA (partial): TGTGCCAGCAGCCCAATGGACTCTTTTGCCGGGGAG. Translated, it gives CASSPMDSFAGE. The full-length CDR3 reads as CASSPMDSFAGELFF.

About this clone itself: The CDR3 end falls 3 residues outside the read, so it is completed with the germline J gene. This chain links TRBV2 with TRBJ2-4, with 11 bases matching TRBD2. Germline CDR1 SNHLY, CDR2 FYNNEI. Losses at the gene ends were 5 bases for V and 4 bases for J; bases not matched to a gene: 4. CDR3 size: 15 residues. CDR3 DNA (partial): TGTGCCAGCAGTTTAGCGGGAGGGCCAAAAAACATT. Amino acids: CASSLAGGPKNI. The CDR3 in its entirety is CASSLAGGPKNIQYF.

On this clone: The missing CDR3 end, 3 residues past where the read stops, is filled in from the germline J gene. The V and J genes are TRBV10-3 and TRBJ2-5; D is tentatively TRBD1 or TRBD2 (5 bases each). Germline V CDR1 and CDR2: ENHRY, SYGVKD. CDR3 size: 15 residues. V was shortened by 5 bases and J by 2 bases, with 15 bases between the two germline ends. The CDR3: CAISSQGVQQETQYF. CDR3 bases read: TGTGCCATCAGTTCCCAGGGAGTGCAGCAAGAGACC.

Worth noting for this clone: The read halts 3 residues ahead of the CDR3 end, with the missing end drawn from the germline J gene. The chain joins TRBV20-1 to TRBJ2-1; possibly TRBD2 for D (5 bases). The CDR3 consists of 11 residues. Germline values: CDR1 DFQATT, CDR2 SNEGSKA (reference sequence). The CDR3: CSWTRDNEQFF. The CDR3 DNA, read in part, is TGCAGCTGGACTCGGGACAATGAG.

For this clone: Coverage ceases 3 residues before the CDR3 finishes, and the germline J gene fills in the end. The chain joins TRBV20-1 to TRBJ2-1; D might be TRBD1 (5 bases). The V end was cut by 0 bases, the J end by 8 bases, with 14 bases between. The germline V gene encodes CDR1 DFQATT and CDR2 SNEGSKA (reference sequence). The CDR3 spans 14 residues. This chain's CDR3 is CSARDMKGWDEQFF. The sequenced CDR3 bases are TGCAGTGCTAGAGATATGAAGGGGTGGGATGAG.

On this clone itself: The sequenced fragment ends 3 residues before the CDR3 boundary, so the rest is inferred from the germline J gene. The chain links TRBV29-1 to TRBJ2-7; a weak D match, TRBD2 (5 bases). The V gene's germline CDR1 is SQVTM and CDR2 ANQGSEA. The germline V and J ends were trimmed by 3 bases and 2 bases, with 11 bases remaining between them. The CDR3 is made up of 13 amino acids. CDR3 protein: CSVEPTGTYEQYF. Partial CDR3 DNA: TGCAGCGTTGAGCCGACGGGGACCTACGAG.

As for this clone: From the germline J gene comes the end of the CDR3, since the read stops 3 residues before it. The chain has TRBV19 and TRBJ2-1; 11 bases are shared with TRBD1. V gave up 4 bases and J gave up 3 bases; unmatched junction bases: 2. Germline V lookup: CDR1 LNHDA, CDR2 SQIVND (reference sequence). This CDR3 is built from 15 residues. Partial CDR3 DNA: TGTGCCAGTAGTAGGGGGACAGGGGGCTACAATGAG. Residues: CASSRGTGGYNE. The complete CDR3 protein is CASSRGTGGYNEQFF.

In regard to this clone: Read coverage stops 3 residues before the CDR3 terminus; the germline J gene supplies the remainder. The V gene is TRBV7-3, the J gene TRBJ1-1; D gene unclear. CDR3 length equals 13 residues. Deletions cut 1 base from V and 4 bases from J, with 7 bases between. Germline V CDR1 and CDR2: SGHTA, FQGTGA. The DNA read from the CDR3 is TGTGCCAGCAGCTTAATTTCCTTCACTGAA. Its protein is CASSLISFTE. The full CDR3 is CASSLISFTEAFF. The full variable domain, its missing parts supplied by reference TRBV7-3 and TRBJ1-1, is GAGVSQTPSNKVTEKGKYVELRCDPISGHTALYWYRQSLGQGPEFLIYFQGTGAADDSGLPNDRFFAVRPEGSVSTLKIQRTERGDSAVYLCASSLISFTEAFFGQGTRLTVV.

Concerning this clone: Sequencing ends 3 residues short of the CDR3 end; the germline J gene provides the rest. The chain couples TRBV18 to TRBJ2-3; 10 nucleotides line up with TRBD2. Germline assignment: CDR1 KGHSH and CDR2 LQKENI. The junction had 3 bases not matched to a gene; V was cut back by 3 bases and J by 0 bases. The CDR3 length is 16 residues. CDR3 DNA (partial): TGTGCCAGCTCACCTTTACTAGCGGGGAGCACAGATACG. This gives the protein CASSPLLAGSTDT. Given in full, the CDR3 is CASSPLLAGSTDTQYF.

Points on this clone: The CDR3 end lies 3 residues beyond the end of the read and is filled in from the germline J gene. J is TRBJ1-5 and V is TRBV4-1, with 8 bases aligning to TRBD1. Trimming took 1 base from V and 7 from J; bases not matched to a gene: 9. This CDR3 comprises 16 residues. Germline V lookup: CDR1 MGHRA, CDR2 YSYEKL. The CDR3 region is CASSQGVDRGGQPQHF. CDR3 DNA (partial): TGCGCCAGCAGCCAAGGGGTAGACAGGGGAGGACAGCCC.